This T cell receptor beta chain is from a study of PD-1 blockade in classical Hodgkin lymphoma. Study conclusions and caveats: At C4D1, TCR diversity had climbed significantly for CD4+ cells, though not for CD8+ cells. Reported findings placed baseline TCR diversity lower in newly diagnosed patients (compared with healthy donors). Possibly reflecting disease activity or prior therapy, repertoire differences have causes that remain undefined.

Relapse was seen in all patients after autologous stem cell transplantation, and brentuximab vedotin exposure was variable. Concerning this clone: Its antigen remains unknown.

Sequenced by immunoSEQ multiplex PCR; TCRdb stores in-frame clones only, minus some. The profile shows about 28,000 clones, approximately 70% of them singletons. Trimming pared 0 bases from V and 5 bases from J, leaving 4 bases between. Germline CDR1 and CDR2: SQVTM and ANQGSEA. The length of the CDR3 is 12 residues. The source material was peripheral blood mononuclear cells (PBMCs), sampled before the second cycle of nivolumab. The TCR comes from a human donor with classical Hodgkin lymphoma. The J gene is TRBJ2-2, the V gene TRBV29-1; D remains ambiguous. The CDR3 DNA follows: TGCAGCGTTGAAGATCAGACCGGGGAGCTGTTTTTT. It yields the protein CSVEDQTGELFF.